One sample yielded the 26 T cell receptor beta chains listed below, sequenced in a study of T cells in Graves' hyperthyroidism and ophthalmopathy. Amplification targeted TCR beta CDR3 regions from RNA transcripts. The study used the HTBI primer set for a first-round RT-PCR of the TCR CDR3. TCRdb recomputed calls from the multiplex PCR reads with MiXCR, one row per CDR3 protein. The sample lists roughly 200,000 distinct CDR3 sequences, 17% occurring once. Sequencing was done on a sample of blood. All receptors derive from a woman in her forties or fifties with Graves' hyperthyroidism.

In this sample, this clonotype turned up once. The chain uses TRBV5-6 and TRBJ1-2, with D uncertain. Germline lookup yields CDR1 SGHDT and CDR2 YYEEEE. The CDR3 has 15 residues. V dropped 0 bases and J dropped 0 bases, with 9 bases sitting between them. The CDR3 DNA reads TGTGCCAGCAGCTTGGTAGGCCCATCTAACTATGGCTACACCTTC. It codes for CASSLVGPSNYGYTF.

A few counts support this clonotype. This chain links TRBV7-9 with TRBJ1-2; 10 positions match TRBD1. The V gene end was trimmed by 5 bases and the J gene end by 8 bases; junction bases not matched to a gene: 11. This CDR3 has 15 residues. Germline V gene data show CDR1 as SEHNR and CDR2 as FQNEAQ (reference sequence). CDR3 amino acids: CASSNPTGGAEGYTF. The CDR3 DNA reads as TGTGCCAGCAGCAACCCGACAGGGGGCGCGGAGGGCTACACCTTC.

This clonotype was seen ten or more times. The chain uses TRBV5-1 and TRBJ2-2; no clear D. CDR3 length: 12 amino acids. With 4 bases removed from V and 5 bases from J, the gap between germline ends came to 6 bases. Germline CDR1 reads SGHRS; CDR2 reads YFSETQ. Here the CDR3 DNA reads TGCGCCAGCAGCCCCGCGACCGGGGAGCTGTTTTTT. Protein product: CASSPATGELFF.

This clonotype was observed many times. The V call is TRBV5-6, the J call TRBJ2-7; the match to TRBD2 covers 11 bases. V was clipped by 4 bases and J by 2 bases; unmatched bases: 5. There are 15 residues in the CDR3. Germline-derived CDR1 and CDR2 are SGHDT and YYEEEE. The DNA of the CDR3 is TGTGCCAGCAGCGCCAGACTAGCGGGAACCTACGAGCAGTACTTC. Translated: CASSARLAGTYEQYF.

The rearrangement joins TRBV5-1 to TRBJ2-2; D might be TRBD1 (5 bases). CDR1 and CDR2 (germline): SGHRS, YFSETQ. Between the trimmed V and J ends, which lost 0 bases and 7 bases, there was a span of 19 bases. The length of the CDR3 is 17 residues. Written as DNA, the CDR3 is TGCGCCAGCAGCTTGGAGGATTTGGGGCAGAGGCGCGGGGAGCTGTTTTTT. As protein: CASSLEDLGQRRGELFF.

The chain recombines TRBV10-3 with TRBJ2-7; 8 nucleotides line up with TRBD1. Per the germline V gene, CDR1 is ENHRY and CDR2 is SYGVKD. With 3 bases clipped from V and 3 bases from J, the junction kept 4 bases outside the gene matches. CDR3 length: 14 amino acids. The CDR3 DNA sequence: TGTGCCATCAGTGACCAGGGGGCTGGCTACGAGCAGTACTTC. Its protein product is CAISDQGAGYEQYF.

The sample holds many counts of this clonotype. V is TRBV12-3 or TRBV12-4 and J is TRBJ1-3; a weak D match, TRBD1 (5 bases). This CDR3 contains 14 residues. The V and J ends lost 4 bases and 2 bases respectively, with 9 bases between them. CDR3 DNA sequence: TGTGCCAGCAGTTCCACGGGACCTGGAAACACCATATATTTT. It yields the protein CASSSTGPGNTIYF.

This clonotype was picked up many times. The chain uses TRBV2 and TRBJ1-5; 8 bases are shared with TRBD1. CDR3 size: 14 residues. The junction had 5 bases not matched to a gene; V was cut back by 7 bases and J by 3 bases. Germline V CDR1 and CDR2: SNHLY, FYNNEI. Written as DNA, the CDR3 is TGTGCCAGCAACGACAGGGGCCCCAATCAGCCCCAGCATTTT. Amino acid sequence: CASNDRGPNQPQHF. The whole variable domain, remainder taken from reference TRBV2 and TRBJ1-5, is EPEVTQTPSHQVTQMGQEVILRCVPISNHLYFYWYRQILGQKVEFLVSFYNNEISEKSEIFDDQFSVERPDGSNFTLKIRSTKLEDSAMYFCASNDRGPNQPQHFGDGTRLSIL.

This clonotype was counted many times. This sequence joins TRBV27 and TRBJ1-1; 7 bases fit TRBD1. Trimming removed 5 bases from V and 1 base from J; junction bases left unmatched: 7. Germline CDR1 MNHEY, CDR2 SMNVEV (reference sequence). The CDR3 extends over 15 amino acids. The CDR3 bases are TGTGCCAGCAGTGAACAGGGGAGAAAGAACACTGAAGCTTTCTTT. Protein sequence: CASSEQGRKNTEAFF.

This CDR3 reads CASSPPGNLRDGYTF. CDR3 bases: TGTGCCAGCTCACCACCTGGCAACTTGCGGGATGGCTACACCTTC. The gene calls are TRBV18 and TRBJ1-2; D remains unclear. The CDR3 consists of 15 residues. CDR1 KGHSH and CDR2 LQKENI come from the germline V gene. Trimming left V 0 bases short and J 6 bases short, with 14 bases between.

This clonotype was counted between two and nine times. The chain joins TRBV27 to TRBJ2-2; D uncertain. Germline V gene data show CDR1 as MNHEY and CDR2 as SMNVEV (reference sequence). Trimming removed 6 bases at V and 4 bases at J, with 15 bases between. The CDR3 consists of 15 residues. The CDR3 DNA reads as TGTGCCAGCAGGACACGGACCCTGCGCACCGGGGAGCTGTTTTTT. As protein: CASRTRTLRTGELFF.

As for this clonotype: A much larger clone differs from this one at a single base, so this may be a read error. The J gene is TRBJ2-7, the V gene TRBV6-2 or TRBV6-3; D might be TRBD2 (6 bases). The germline V gene encodes CDR1 MNHEY and CDR2 SVGEGT. The CDR3 has 12 residues. CDR3 nucleotide sequence: TGTGCCAGCAGACATACGGACTACAAGCAGTACTTC. This translates into CASRHTDYKQYF.

This clonotype was observed many times. The genes are TRBV6-1 and TRBJ2-1; TRBD1 matches 8 bases. There are 16 residues in the CDR3. V dropped 4 bases and J dropped 2; count of bases not matched to a gene: 7. CDR1 is MNHNS and CDR2 is SASEGT in the germline V gene. In DNA, the CDR3 is TGTGCCAGCAGTGGCACTGTGACAGGGGCCTACAATGAGCAGTTCTTC. Amino acids: CASSGTVTGAYNEQFF.

This clonotype appeared a few times. The chain carries TRBV30 and TRBJ1-4; D possibly corresponds to TRBD1 (5 bases). CDR1 is GTSNPN, CDR2 SVGIG, per germline (reference sequence). CDR3 length: 15 residues. V gave up 0 bases and J gave up 7 bases, with 15 bases separating them. The CDR3 spells CAWSVSGLSGEKLFF. As DNA, the CDR3 is TGTGCCTGGAGTGTATCGGGACTCTCGGGTGAAAAACTGTTTTTT.

This clonotype was recorded at least ten times. J is TRBJ1-1 and V is TRBV19; D is unclear. The germline V and J ends were trimmed by 0 bases and 2 bases, with 4 bases remaining between them. Per the germline V gene, CDR1 is LNHDA and CDR2 is SQIVND (reference sequence). The CDR3 runs to 13 residues. The CDR3 protein is CASSIDVNTEAFF. The CDR3 coding sequence is TGTGCCAGTAGTATAGACGTCAACACTGAAGCTTTCTTT.

This rearrangement joins TRBV11-3 to TRBJ2-5; TRBD2 aligns across 9 bases. The CDR3 has 15 amino acids. V dropped 6 bases and J dropped 5; count of bases not matched to a gene: 10. CDR1 is SGHNT and CDR2 is YENEEA in the germline V gene. The CDR3 protein is CASSPGATSGETQYF. CDR3 in DNA: TGTGCCAGCAGTCCCGGAGCTACTAGCGGGGAGACCCAGTACTTC.

Ten or more counts support this clonotype. The V and J genes are TRBV10-3 and TRBJ2-7, with D unclear. CDR1 and CDR2 from the germline V gene are ENHRY and SYGVKD. This CDR3 has 12 amino acids. The V end lost 3 bases, the J end lost 2 bases, and 5 bases lay between the germline ends. The chain's CDR3 is CAISETAYEQYF. CDR3 nucleotides: TGTGCCATCAGTGAAACAGCCTACGAGCAGTACTTC.

The CDR3 sequence is CASSLSQANYGYTF. The CDR3 DNA reads as TGTGCCAGCAGCTTGAGCCAGGCGAACTATGGCTACACCTTC. The rearrangement links TRBV7-9 to TRBJ1-2; D ambiguous. The germline CDR1 and CDR2 sequences are SEHNR and FQNEAQ (reference sequence). Trimming stripped 3 bases from V and 2 bases from J, with 10 bases between. The CDR3 loop spans 14 amino acids.

This clonotype was detected many times. This chain uses TRBV5-5 with TRBJ1-1; the match to TRBD1 covers 10 bases. CDR1 and CDR2 (germline): SGHKS, YYEKEE (reference sequence). CDR3 length: 14 amino acids. The V gene end was trimmed by 5 bases and the J gene end by 3 bases; junction bases not matched to a gene: 4. The CDR3 DNA is TGTGCCAGCAGGGGGACAGGGGAGTACACTGAAGCTTTCTTT. Its protein is CASRGTGEYTEAFF. The whole variable domain, remainder taken from reference TRBV5-5 and TRBJ1-1, is DAGVTQSPTHLIKTRGQQVTLRCSPISGHKSVSWYQQVLGQGPQFIFQYYEKEERGRGNFPDRFSARQFPNYSSELNVNALLLGDSALYLCASRGTGEYTEAFFGQGTRLTVV.

This clonotype occurred many times. This chain connects TRBV5-1 to TRBJ2-3; D is ambiguous. From germline, CDR1 is SGHRS and CDR2 YFSETQ. The CDR3 runs 15 residues. The germline V and J ends were trimmed by 0 bases and 4 bases, with 12 bases remaining between them. CDR3 nucleotide sequence: TGCGCCAGCAGCTTGGCCGGAGTCACGGCAGATACGCAGTATTTT. This encodes CASSLAGVTADTQYF. The full variable domain, in which reference TRBV5-1 and TRBJ2-3 provide the parts outside the CDR3, is KAGVTQTPRYLIKTRGQQVTLSCSPISGHRSVSWYQQTPGQGLQFLFEYFSETQRNKGNFPGRFSGRQFSNSRSEMNVSTLELGDSALYLCASSLAGVTADTQYFGPGTRLTVL.

A note on this clonotype: A read error is possible here, since a much larger clone lies one base away. The chain joins TRBV5-5 to TRBJ2-3, with D unclear. Looked up from germline, CDR1 is SGHKS and CDR2 is YYEKEE (reference sequence). Trimming removed 2 bases from V and 4 bases from J, with 17 bases in between. The CDR3 sequence is 16 residues long. The CDR3 nucleotides are TGTGCCAGCAGCTTCTCGGAGAATGGCTGCGCAGATACGCAGTATTTT. As protein: CASSFSENGCADTQYF. Full variable domain (outside the CDR3, taken from reference TRBV5-5 and TRBJ2-3): DAGVTQSPTHLIKTRGQQVTLRCSPISGHKSVSWYQQVLGQGPQFIFQYYEKEERGRGNFPDRFSARQFPNYSSELNVNALLLGDSALYLCASSFSENGCADTQYFGPGTRLTVL.

This clonotype appeared many times. V is TRBV6-2 or TRBV6-3 and J is TRBJ2-5; D perhaps matches TRBD1 (6 bases). V was pared by 6 bases and J by 7 bases, with 18 bases between. Germline V gene data show CDR1 as MNHEY and CDR2 as SVGEGT. The CDR3 consists of 14 residues. The DNA for the CDR3 is TGTGCCAGCAGAAGGACAGCCGATTCTGGGACCCAGTACTTC. Its protein is CASRRTADSGTQYF.

At least ten counts were recorded for this clonotype. This rearrangement joins TRBV3-1 to TRBJ2-1, with D perhaps TRBD2 (5 bases). The CDR3 sequence is 14 residues long. Germline CDR1 is LGHDT and CDR2 is YNNKEL (reference sequence). V lost 4 bases and J 3 bases, leaving 10 bases between the germline ends. The CDR3 reads CASSPSGNYNEQFF. The CDR3, as DNA: TGTGCCAGCAGCCCCAGCGGAAACTACAATGAGCAGTTCTTC.

This clonotype came up many times. The CDR3 region is CASSPFSKNTEAFF. DNA for the CDR3: TGTGCCAGCAGCCCCTTCTCTAAGAACACTGAAGCTTTCTTT. The chain couples TRBV28 to TRBJ1-1; the D is unclear. The CDR3 runs to 14 residues. Germline values: CDR1 MDHEN, CDR2 SYDVKM. The germline V and J ends were trimmed by 6 bases and 1 base, with 12 bases remaining between them.

At least ten counts were recorded for this clonotype. This chain uses TRBV11-2 with TRBJ2-7, with unresolved D. The CDR3 is 13 amino acids. CDR1 SGHAT and CDR2 FQNNGV come from the germline V gene. The V end lost 3 bases, the J end lost 2 bases, and 8 bases lay between the germline ends. CDR3 nucleotides: TGTGCCAGCAGCTTCCCAACACCCTACGAGCAGTACTTC. Amino acid sequence: CASSFPTPYEQYF.

In its sample, this clonotype was seen many times. The CDR3 loop reads CASIFGTTYEQYF. In nucleotides, the CDR3 is TGCGCCAGCATTTTTGGGACCACATACGAGCAGTACTTC. The chain couples TRBV10-2 to TRBJ2-7; the D call may be TRBD1 or TRBD2 (5 bases each). This CDR3 comprises 13 residues. The V end lost 7 bases, the J end lost 4 bases, and 14 bases lay between the germline ends. Germline CDR1 and CDR2: WSHSY and SAAADI.